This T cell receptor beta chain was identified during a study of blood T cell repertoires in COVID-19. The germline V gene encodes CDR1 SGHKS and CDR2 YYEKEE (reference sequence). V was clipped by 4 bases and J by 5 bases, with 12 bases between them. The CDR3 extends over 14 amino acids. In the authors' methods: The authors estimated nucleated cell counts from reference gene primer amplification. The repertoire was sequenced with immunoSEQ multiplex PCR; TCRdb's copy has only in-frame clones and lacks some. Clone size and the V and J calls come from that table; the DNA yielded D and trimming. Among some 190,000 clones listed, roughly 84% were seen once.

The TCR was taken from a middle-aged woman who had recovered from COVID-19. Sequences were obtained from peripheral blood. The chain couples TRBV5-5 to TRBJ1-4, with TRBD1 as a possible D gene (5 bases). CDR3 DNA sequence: TGTGCCAGCAGCCACCTAGGACAAAATGAAAAACTGTTTTTT. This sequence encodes CASSHLGQNEKLFF.